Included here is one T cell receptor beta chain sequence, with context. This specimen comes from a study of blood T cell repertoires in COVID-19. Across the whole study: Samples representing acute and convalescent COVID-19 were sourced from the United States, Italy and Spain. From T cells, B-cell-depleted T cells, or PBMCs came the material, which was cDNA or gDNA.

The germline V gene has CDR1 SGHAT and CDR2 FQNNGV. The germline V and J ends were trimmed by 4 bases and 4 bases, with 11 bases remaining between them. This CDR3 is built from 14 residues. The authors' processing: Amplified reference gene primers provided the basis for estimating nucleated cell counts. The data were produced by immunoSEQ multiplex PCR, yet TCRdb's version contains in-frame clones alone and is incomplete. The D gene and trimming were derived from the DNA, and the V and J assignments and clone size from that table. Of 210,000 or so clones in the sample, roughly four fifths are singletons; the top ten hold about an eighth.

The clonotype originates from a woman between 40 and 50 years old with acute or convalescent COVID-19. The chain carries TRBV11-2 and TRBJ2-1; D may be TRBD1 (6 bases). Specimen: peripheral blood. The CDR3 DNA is TGTGCCAGCAGCTCAGAGACAGGTTACAATGAGCAGTTCTTC. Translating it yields CASSSETGYNEQFF.